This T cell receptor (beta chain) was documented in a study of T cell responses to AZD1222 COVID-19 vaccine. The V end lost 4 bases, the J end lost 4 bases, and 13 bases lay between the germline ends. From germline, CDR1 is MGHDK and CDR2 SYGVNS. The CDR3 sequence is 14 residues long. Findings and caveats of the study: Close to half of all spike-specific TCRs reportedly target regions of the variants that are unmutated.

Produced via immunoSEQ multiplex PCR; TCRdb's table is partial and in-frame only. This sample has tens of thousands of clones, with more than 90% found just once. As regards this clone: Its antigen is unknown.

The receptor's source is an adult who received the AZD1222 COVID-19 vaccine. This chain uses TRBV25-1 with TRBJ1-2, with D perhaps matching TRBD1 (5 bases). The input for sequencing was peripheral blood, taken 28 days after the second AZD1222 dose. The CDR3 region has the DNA TGTGCCAGCAGTGCGGTCGACAGCTTCTATGGCTACACCTTC. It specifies CASSAVDSFYGYTF.